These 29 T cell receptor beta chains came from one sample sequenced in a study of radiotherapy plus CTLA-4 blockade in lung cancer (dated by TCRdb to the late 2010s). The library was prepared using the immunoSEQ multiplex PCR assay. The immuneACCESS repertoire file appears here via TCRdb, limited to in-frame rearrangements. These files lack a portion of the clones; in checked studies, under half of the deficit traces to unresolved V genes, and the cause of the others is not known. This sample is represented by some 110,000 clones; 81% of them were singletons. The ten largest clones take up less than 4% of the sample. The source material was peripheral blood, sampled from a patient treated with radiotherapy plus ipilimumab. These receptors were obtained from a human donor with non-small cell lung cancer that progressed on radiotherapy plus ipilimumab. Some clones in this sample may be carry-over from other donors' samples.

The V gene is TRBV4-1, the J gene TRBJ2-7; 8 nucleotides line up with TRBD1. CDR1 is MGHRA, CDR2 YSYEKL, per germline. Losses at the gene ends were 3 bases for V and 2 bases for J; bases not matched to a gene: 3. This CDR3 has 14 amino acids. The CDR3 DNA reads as TGCGCCAGCAGCCAGGGGGACAGGCCCTACGAGCAGTACTTC. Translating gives CASSQGDRPYEQYF.

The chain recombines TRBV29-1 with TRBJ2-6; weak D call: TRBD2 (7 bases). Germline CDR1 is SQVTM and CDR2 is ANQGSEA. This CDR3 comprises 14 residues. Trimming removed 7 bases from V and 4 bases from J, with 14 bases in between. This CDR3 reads CSAGEGVGANVLTF. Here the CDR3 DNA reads TGCAGCGCGGGGGAGGGGGTGGGGGCCAACGTCCTGACTTTC. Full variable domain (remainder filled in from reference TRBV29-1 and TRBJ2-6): SAVISQKPSRDICQRGTSLTIQCQVDSQVTMMFWYRQQPGQSLTLIATANQGSEATYESGFVIDKFPISRPNLTFSTLTVSNMSPEDSSIYLCSAGEGVGANVLTFGAGSRLTVL.

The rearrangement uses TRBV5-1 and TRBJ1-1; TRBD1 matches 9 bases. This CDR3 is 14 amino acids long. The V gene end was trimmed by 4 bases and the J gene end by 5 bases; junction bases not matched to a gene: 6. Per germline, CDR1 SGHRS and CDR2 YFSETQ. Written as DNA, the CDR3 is TGCGCCAGCAGCGGACAGGGGCGAGAGACTGAAGCTTTCTTT. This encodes CASSGQGRETEAFF.

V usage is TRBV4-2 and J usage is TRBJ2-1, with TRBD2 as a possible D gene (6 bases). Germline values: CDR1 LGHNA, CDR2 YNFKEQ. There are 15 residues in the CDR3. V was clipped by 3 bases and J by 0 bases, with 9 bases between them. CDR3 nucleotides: TGTGCCAGCAGCCACAGGACTAACTCCTACAATGAGCAGTTCTTC. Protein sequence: CASSHRTNSYNEQFF.

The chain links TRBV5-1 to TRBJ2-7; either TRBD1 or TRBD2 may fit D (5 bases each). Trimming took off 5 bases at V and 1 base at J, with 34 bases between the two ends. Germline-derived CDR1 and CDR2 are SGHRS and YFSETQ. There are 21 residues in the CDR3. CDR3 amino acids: CASSYRAGVSWIPEGSYEQYF. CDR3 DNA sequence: TGCGCCAGCAGTTACCGCGCGGGCGTGTCTTGGATACCAGAGGGGTCCTACGAGCAGTACTTC.

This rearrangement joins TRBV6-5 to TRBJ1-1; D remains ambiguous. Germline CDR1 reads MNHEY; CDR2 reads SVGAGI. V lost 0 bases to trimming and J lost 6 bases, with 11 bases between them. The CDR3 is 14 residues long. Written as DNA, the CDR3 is TGTGCCAGCAGTTACTCGGCAGGTCGCGCTGAAGCTTTCTTT. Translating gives CASSYSAGRAEAFF.

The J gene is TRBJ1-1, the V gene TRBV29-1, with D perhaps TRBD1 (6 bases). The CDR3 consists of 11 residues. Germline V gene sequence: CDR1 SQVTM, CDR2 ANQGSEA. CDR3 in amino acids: CKGGGQFEAFF. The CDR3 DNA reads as TGCAAAGGGGGGGGCCAGTTTGAAGCTTTCTTT.

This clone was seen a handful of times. In nucleotides, the CDR3 is TGCGCCAGCAGCCAACACAGCTATTTGAATGAAAAACTGTTTTTT. This encodes CASSQHSYLNEKLFF. V and J are TRBV4-3 and TRBJ1-4; D gene ambiguous. CDR1 and CDR2 (germline): LGHNA, YSLEER. The CDR3 has 15 residues. Trimming removed 2 bases at V and 5 bases at J, with 12 bases between.

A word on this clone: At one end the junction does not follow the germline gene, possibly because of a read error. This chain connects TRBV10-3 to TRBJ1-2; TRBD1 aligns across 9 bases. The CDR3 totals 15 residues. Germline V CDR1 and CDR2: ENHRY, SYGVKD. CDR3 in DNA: TGTGCCACCAGTGATGGGACAGGGAAGGCTCCTGGCTACACCTTC. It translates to CATSDGTGKAPGYTF.

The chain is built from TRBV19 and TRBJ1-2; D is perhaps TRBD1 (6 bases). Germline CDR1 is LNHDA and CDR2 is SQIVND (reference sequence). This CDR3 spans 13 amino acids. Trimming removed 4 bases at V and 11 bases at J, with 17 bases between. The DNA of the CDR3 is TGTGCCAGTAGTACGCGCCCGACAGGAGCTTACACCTTC. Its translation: CASSTRPTGAYTF.

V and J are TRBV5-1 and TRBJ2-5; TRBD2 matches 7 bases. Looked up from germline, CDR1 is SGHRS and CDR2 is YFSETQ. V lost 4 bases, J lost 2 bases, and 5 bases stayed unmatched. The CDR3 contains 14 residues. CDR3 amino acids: CASSPRRGQETQYF. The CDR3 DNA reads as TGCGCCAGCAGCCCCCGGCGGGGGCAAGAGACCCAGTACTTC.

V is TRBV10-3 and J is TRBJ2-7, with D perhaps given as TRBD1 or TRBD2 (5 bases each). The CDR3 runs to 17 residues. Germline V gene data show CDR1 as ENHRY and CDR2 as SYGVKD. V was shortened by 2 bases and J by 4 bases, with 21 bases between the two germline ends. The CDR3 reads CAISETYHGALNYEQYF. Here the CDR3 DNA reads TGTGCCATCAGTGAGACCTATCACGGGGCCCTAAATTACGAGCAGTACTTC.

CDR3: CASSVGGAESYNEQFF. Written as DNA, the CDR3 is TGTGCCAGCAGCGTAGGGGGGGCTGAATCCTACAATGAGCAGTTCTTC. The rearrangement uses TRBV9 and TRBJ2-1, with D possibly being TRBD1 or TRBD2 (6 bases each). The CDR3 is made up of 16 amino acids. Trimming stripped 0 bases from V and 1 base from J, with 11 bases between. CDR1 is SGDLS and CDR2 is YYNGEE in the germline V gene.

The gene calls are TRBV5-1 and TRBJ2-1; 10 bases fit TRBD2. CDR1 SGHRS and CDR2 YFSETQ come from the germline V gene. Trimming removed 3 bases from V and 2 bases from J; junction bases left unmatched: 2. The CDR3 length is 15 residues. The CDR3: CASSSSGGPYNEQFF. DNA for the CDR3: TGCGCCAGCAGCTCTAGCGGGGGACCCTACAATGAGCAGTTCTTC. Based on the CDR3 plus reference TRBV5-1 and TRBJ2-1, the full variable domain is KAGVTQTPRYLIKTRGQQVTLSCSPISGHRSVSWYQQTPGQGLQFLFEYFSETQRNKGNFPGRFSGRQFSNSRSEMNVSTLELGDSALYLCASSSSGGPYNEQFFGPGTRLTVL.

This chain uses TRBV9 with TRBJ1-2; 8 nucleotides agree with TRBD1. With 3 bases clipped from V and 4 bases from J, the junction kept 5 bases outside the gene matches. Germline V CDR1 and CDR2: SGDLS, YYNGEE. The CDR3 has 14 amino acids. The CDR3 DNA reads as TGTGCCAGCAGCGCAGCCGACAGGGGCTATGGCTACACCTTC. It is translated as CASSAADRGYGYTF.

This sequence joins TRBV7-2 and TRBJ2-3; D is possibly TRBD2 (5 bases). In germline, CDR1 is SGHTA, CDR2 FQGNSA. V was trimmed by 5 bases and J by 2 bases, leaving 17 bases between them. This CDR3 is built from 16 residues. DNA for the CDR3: TGTGCCAGCAGCCCCACTCCTGGGAGCTTCACAGATACGCAGTATTTT. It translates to CASSPTPGSFTDTQYF.

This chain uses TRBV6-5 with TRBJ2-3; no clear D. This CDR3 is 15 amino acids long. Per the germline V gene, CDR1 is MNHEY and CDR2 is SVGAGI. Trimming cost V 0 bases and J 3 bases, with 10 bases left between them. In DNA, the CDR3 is TGTGCCAGCAGTTACTCAAGGTCAGCAACAGATACGCAGTATTTT. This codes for CASSYSRSATDTQYF.

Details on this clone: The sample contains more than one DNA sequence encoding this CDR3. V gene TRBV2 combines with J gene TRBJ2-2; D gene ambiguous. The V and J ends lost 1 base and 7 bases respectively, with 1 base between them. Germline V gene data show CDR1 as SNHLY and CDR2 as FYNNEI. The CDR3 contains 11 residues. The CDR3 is CASSEVGELFF. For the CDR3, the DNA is TGTGCCAGCAGTGAAGTCGGGGAGCTGTTTTTT.

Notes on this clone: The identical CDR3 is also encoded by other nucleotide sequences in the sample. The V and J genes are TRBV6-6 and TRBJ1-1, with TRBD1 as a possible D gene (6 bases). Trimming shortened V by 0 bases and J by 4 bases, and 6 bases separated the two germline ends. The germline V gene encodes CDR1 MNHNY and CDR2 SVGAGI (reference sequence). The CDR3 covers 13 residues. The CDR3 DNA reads TGTGCCAGCAGTTACTCGACAGGCACTGAAGCTTTCTTT. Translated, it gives CASSYSTGTEAFF.

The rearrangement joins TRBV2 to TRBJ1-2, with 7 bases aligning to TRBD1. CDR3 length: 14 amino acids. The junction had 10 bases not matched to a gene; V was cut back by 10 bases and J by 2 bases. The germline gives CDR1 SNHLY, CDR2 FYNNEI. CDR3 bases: TGTGCCACCCGGGACAGTCCTTACAACTATGGCTACACCTTC. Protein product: CATRDSPYNYGYTF. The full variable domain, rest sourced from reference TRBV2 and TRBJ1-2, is EPEVTQTPSHQVTQMGQEVILRCVPISNHLYFYWYRQILGQKVEFLVSFYNNEISEKSEIFDDQFSVERPDGSNFTLKIRSTKLEDSAMYFCATRDSPYNYGYTFGSGTRLTVV.

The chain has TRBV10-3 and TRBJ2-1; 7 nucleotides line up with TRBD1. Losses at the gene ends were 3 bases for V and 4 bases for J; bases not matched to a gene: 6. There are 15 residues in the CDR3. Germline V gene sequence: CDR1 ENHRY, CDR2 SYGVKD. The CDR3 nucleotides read TGTGCCATCAGTGAAGAGACAGGGCCATACAATGAGCAGTTCTTC. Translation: CAISEETGPYNEQFF.

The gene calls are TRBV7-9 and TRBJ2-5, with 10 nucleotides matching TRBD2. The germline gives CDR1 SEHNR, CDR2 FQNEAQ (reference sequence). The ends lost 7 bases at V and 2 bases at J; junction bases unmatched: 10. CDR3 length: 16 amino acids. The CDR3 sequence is CASTSAGLAVQETQYF. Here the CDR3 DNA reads TGTGCCAGCACCTCAGCTGGACTAGCGGTACAAGAGACCCAGTACTTC.

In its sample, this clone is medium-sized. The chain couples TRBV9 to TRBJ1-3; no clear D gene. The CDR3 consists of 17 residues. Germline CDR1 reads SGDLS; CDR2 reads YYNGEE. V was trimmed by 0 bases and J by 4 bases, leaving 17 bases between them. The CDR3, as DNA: TGTGCCAGCAGCGTAGAAAGTAGCGGGGTTCAGGGAAACACCATATATTTT. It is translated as CASSVESSGVQGNTIYF.

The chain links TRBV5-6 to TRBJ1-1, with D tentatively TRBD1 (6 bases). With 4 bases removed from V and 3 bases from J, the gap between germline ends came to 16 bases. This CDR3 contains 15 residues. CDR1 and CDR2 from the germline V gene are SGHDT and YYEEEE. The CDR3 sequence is CASSPTRGRYTEAFF. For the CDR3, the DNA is TGTGCCAGCAGCCCGACCAGGGGTCGGTACACTGAAGCTTTCTTT.

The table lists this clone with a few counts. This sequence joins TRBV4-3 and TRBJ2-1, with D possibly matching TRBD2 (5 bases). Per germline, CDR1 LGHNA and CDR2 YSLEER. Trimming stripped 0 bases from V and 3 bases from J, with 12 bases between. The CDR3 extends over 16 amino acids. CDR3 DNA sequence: TGCGCCAGCAGCCAAGATCGGTACCGGGGCTACAATGAGCAGTTCTTC. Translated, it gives CASSQDRYRGYNEQFF.

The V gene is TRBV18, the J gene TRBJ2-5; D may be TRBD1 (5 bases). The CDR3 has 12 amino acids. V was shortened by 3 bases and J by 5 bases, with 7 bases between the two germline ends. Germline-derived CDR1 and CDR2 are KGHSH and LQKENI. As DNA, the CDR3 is TGTGCCAGCTCACCCAAGGGGGAGACCCAGTACTTC. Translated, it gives CASSPKGETQYF.

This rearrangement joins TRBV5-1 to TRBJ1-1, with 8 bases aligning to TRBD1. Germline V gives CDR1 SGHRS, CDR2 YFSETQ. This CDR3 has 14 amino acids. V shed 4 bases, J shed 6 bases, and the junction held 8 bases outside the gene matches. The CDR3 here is CASSQDRVGAEAFF. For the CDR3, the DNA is TGCGCCAGCAGCCAGGACAGGGTCGGAGCTGAAGCTTTCTTT.

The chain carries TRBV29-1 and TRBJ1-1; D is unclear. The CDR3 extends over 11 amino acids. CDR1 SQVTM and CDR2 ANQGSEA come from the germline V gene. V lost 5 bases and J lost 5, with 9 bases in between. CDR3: CSVLQWTEAFF. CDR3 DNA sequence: TGCAGCGTTTTACAGTGGACTGAAGCTTTCTTT.

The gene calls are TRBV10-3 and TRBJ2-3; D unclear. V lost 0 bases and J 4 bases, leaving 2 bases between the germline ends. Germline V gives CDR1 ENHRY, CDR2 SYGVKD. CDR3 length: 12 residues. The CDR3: CAISESSDTQYF. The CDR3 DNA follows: TGTGCCATCAGTGAGTCTTCAGATACGCAGTATTTT.